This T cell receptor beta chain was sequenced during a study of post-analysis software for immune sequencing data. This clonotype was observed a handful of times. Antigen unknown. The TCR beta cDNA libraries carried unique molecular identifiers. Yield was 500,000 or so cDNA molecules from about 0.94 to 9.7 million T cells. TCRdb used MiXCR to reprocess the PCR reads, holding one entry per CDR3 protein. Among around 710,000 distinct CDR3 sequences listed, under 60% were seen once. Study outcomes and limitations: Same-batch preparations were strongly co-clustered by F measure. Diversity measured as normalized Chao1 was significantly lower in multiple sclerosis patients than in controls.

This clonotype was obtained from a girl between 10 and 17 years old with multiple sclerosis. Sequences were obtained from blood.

The CDR3 sequence: CASSEAGRTTNEKLFF. CDR3 coding DNA: TGTGCCAGCAGTGAAGCAGGGCGCACAACTAATGAAAAACTGTTTTTT. The chain combines TRBV6-1 with TRBJ1-4; no clear D gene. With 0 bases removed from V and 0 bases from J, the gap between germline ends came to 8 bases. Germline loops: CDR1 MNHNS, CDR2 SASEGT. This CDR3 comprises 16 residues.